The 4 T cell receptor beta chains below all came from one sample that was sequenced in a study of regulatory T cells in long-lasting Graves disease. The time point: newly diagnosed GD, antithyroid drugs for less than 3 months. Making the TCR library involved RNA that had been extracted from PBMCs. CDR3 regions were amplified by Arm-PCR using iRepertoire HTBI primers to build TCR beta libraries. TCRdb reprocessed the multiplex PCR reads via MiXCR and lists one record per CDR3 protein. The table lists a few hundred thousand distinct CDR3 sequences, 15% of them singletons. The sample was also linked to a second study, of T cells in Graves' hyperthyroidism and ophthalmopathy.

The sample was peripheral blood mononuclear cells (PBMCs), taken at new diagnosis, from a patient treated with antithyroid drugs. These receptor sequences come from a woman in her 40s with Graves disease.

With regard to this clonotype: This clone may be a read error of a much larger clone one base away. The chain uses TRBV11-3 and TRBJ2-1; D is perhaps TRBD1 or TRBD2 (5 bases each). CDR1 and CDR2 from the germline V gene are SGHNT and YENEEA. Between the trimmed V and J ends, which lost 5 bases and 8 bases, there was a span of 16 bases. This CDR3 spans 14 amino acids. The CDR3 protein is CASSPETIRDEQFF. The CDR3 nucleotides are TGTGCCAGCAGCCCCGAGACTATCAGGGATGAGCAGTTCTTC.

The table lists this clonotype with a few counts. CDR3: CASRVAGNQETQYF. CDR3 nucleotides: TGTGCCAGCCGTGTTGCAGGGAACCAAGAGACCCAGTACTTC. This chain links TRBV6-1 with TRBJ2-5, with a tentative D call TRBD1 (5 bases). CDR3 length equals 14 residues. CDR1 is MNHNS and CDR2 is SASEGT in the germline V gene. With 8 bases removed from V and 0 bases from J, the gap between germline ends came to 13 bases.

This clonotype was counted at least ten times. The chain has TRBV7-2 and TRBJ1-1; unclear D gene. This CDR3 contains 13 residues. Germline V lookup: CDR1 SGHTA, CDR2 FQGNSA. V was pared by 5 bases and J by 5 bases, with 12 bases between. The chain's CDR3 is CASSLLSRTEAFF. CDR3 coding DNA: TGTGCCAGCAGCCTCCTGTCGCGGACTGAAGCTTTCTTT. Full variable domain (rest looked up from reference TRBV7-2 and TRBJ1-1): GAGVSQSPSNKVTEKGKDVELRCDPISGHTALYWYRQSLGQGLEFLIYFQGNSAPDKSGLPSDRFSAERTGGSVSTLTIQRTQQEDSAVYLCASSLLSRTEAFFGQGTRLTVV.

The sample holds many counts of this clonotype. A single base separates this from a much larger clone, so it may be a read error. The chain links TRBV10-3 to TRBJ2-5; D remains ambiguous. Germline assignment: CDR1 ENHRY and CDR2 SYGVKD. Trimming left V 4 bases short and J 0 bases short, with 3 bases between. CDR3 size: 12 residues. The CDR3 protein is CAISGDQETQYF. The CDR3 DNA reads as TGTGCCATCAGTGGGGACCAAGAGACCCAGTACTTC.